The 30 T cell receptor beta chains given below trace back to one sample, sequenced in a study of identical twins (dated by TCRdb to the mid-2010s). Receptor amplification or capture employed 5' RACE. This sample was sequenced with an Illumina HiSeq 2000. The public reads were run again by TCRdb, first through fastp at Q25 and then through MiXCR, and only productive beta chains were kept. Every CDR3 protein is listed once, alongside the most common genes and DNA of its rows. The sample table records approximately 670,000 distinct CDR3 sequences; approximately 6.1% of these occur just once. Roughly 1.6% of the sample comes from the top ten. Source material: naive T cells sorted from blood. According to the study, the label for this sample's cell subset or site signals: cells isolated with a human naive T-cell isolation kit. The receptors derive from a man aged 18 to 29 in good health.

This clonotype was detected ten times or more. The chain is built from TRBV10-3 and TRBJ2-3, with unresolved D. Per the germline V gene, CDR1 is ENHRY and CDR2 is SYGVKD. V was shortened by 3 bases and J by 3 bases, with 13 bases between the two germline ends. This CDR3 is built from 15 residues. The CDR3 is CAISDGSSSTDTQYF. The CDR3 DNA reads as TGTGCCATCAGTGATGGAAGCAGCTCAACAGATACGCAGTATTTT.

The V and J genes are TRBV24-1 and TRBJ2-3; TRBD1 agrees at 7 bases. Trimming cost V 8 bases and J 1 base; bases outside gene matches: 8. CDR3 length: 15 amino acids. Per germline, CDR1 KGHDR and CDR2 SFDVKD. CDR3 protein: CATMQGGRGTDTQYF. The CDR3 nucleotides are TGTGCCACCATGCAAGGGGGCAGGGGCACAGATACGCAGTATTTT.

This clonotype has just a few counts. The chain couples TRBV7-2 to TRBJ1-2; the D is unclear. V was trimmed by 8 bases and J by 4 bases, leaving 11 bases between them. The CDR3 covers 12 residues. CDR1 is SGHTA, CDR2 FQGNSA, per germline. CDR3 in amino acids: CASGAGSYGYTF. As DNA, the CDR3 is TGTGCCAGCGGCGCGGGGAGCTATGGCTACACCTTC.

This clonotype was seen many times. The V call is TRBV29-1, the J call TRBJ2-2; 8 positions agree with TRBD2. The CDR3 runs to 14 residues. V shed 5 bases, J shed 1 base, and the junction held 3 bases outside the gene matches. CDR1 is SQVTM and CDR2 is ANQGSEA in the germline V gene. The chain's CDR3 is CSVLAGGNTGELFF. CDR3 nucleotide sequence: TGCAGCGTTCTCGCGGGAGGGAACACCGGGGAGCTGTTTTTT.

This chain connects TRBV29-1 to TRBJ2-7; D unresolved. This CDR3 comprises 11 residues. The germline V gene has CDR1 SQVTM and CDR2 ANQGSEA. V was trimmed by 6 bases and J by 5 bases, leaving 11 bases between them. The CDR3 loop is CSVAAGDEQYF. CDR3 nucleotide sequence: TGCAGCGTGGCCGCTGGGGACGAGCAGTACTTC.

This clonotype has ten or more counts. V is TRBV5-6 and J is TRBJ1-3, with no clear D. CDR1 and CDR2 (germline): SGHDT, YYEEEE. The CDR3 totals 15 residues. With 0 bases removed from V and 0 bases from J, the gap between germline ends came to 7 bases. The CDR3 nucleotides are TGTGCCAGCAGCTTGGGACAACTCTCTGGAAACACCATATATTTT. Translation gives CASSLGQLSGNTIYF.

This clonotype was seen only a few times. The genes are TRBV20-1 and TRBJ2-1, with 10 positions matching TRBD2. CDR1 and CDR2 (germline): DFQATT, SNEGSKA (reference sequence). The V gene end was trimmed by 6 bases and the J gene end by 5 bases; junction bases not matched to a gene: 16. The CDR3 is 17 residues long. CDR3 DNA sequence: TGCAGTGCCGGAGACGCCCAGATAGCGGGGGGCCACAATGAGCAGTTCTTC. Its translation: CSAGDAQIAGGHNEQFF.

The chain uses TRBV20-1 and TRBJ2-2; 7 bases line up with TRBD2. J gave up 6 bases and V 6 bases, and 7 bases lay outside the gene matches. Per germline, CDR1 DFQATT and CDR2 SNEGSKA (reference sequence). The CDR3 covers 13 residues. The DNA for the CDR3 is TGCAGTGCCACCCGACTAGCCTCCGGGGAGCTGTTTTTT. Translation: CSATRLASGELFF.

This clonotype was seen many times. The chain employs TRBV11-2 and TRBJ2-7; D remains unclear. V lost 5 bases and J lost 9, with 11 bases in between. Germline assignment: CDR1 SGHAT and CDR2 FQNNGV. This CDR3 has 11 amino acids. The CDR3 protein is CASSTAPVQYF. The CDR3 DNA reads TGTGCCAGCAGCACGGCTCCTGTGCAGTACTTC. Full variable domain (missing parts from reference TRBV11-2 and TRBJ2-7): EAGVAQSPRYKIIEKRQSVAFWCNPISGHATLYWYQQILGQGPKLLIQFQNNGVVDDSQLPKDRFSAERLKGVDSTLKIQPAKLEDSAVYLCASSTAPVQYFGPGTRLTVT.

The genes are TRBV19 and TRBJ2-3, with TRBD2 matching 7 bases. CDR1 is LNHDA and CDR2 is SQIVND in the germline V gene (reference sequence). The CDR3 is 15 amino acids. V shed 1 base and J 5 bases; nucleotides not matched to a gene: 6. CDR3 coding DNA: TGTGCCAGTAGTATAGGAGGGAGGGCACGAGATACGCAGTATTTT. Its translation is CASSIGGRARDTQYF.

Only a few counts were recorded for this clonotype. V gene TRBV6-4 combines with J gene TRBJ2-1, with 10 nucleotides matching TRBD2. The CDR3 has 15 amino acids. Per the germline V gene, CDR1 is MRHNA and CDR2 is SNTAGT. V lost 0 bases, J lost 8 bases, and 4 bases stayed unmatched. The CDR3 protein is CASSDSGLAGDEQFF. CDR3 DNA sequence: TGTGCCAGCAGTGACTCTGGCCTAGCGGGGGATGAGCAGTTCTTC.

This clonotype was seen only a few times. This chain's CDR3 is CASSQESESGELFF. The CDR3, as DNA: TGCGCCAGCAGCCAAGAGTCCGAGTCCGGGGAGCTGTTTTTT. The V and J genes are TRBV4-1 and TRBJ2-2; D gene unclear. Per the germline V gene, CDR1 is MGHRA and CDR2 is YSYEKL. CDR3 length: 14 residues. V was clipped by 0 bases and J by 6 bases, with 8 bases between them.

The chain carries TRBV6-2 or TRBV6-3 and TRBJ2-6; 8 bases are a match to TRBD1. CDR3 length: 20 residues. Germline lookup yields CDR1 MNHEY and CDR2 SVGEGT. V lost 7 bases, J lost 1 base, and 18 bases stayed unmatched. This CDR3 reads CASNPTLGVRGLSGANVLTF. Written as DNA, the CDR3 is TGTGCCAGCAATCCGACTCTAGGAGTCAGGGGGCTATCTGGGGCCAACGTCCTGACTTTC.

This clonotype occurred many times. This sequence joins TRBV5-6 and TRBJ2-2, with TRBD1 matching over 10 bases. Germline V CDR1 and CDR2: SGHDT, YYEEEE. This CDR3 region has 19 residues. After removal of 1 base from V and 0 bases from J, the junction contained 9 bases not matched to a gene. The DNA for the CDR3 is TGTGCCAGCAGCTTGTTCGGGACAGGGGTGCTTACGAACACCGGGGAGCTGTTTTTT. This translates into CASSLFGTGVLTNTGELFF.

This clonotype was seen many times. The rearrangement uses TRBV6-1 and TRBJ2-2; D not resolved. Trimming cost V 3 bases and J 4 bases, with 12 bases left between them. Looked up from germline, CDR1 is MNHNS and CDR2 is SASEGT. The CDR3 runs to 15 residues. The DNA for the CDR3 is TGTGCCAGCAGTGACATTTCGATACTCACCGGGGAGCTGTTTTTT. Its protein is CASSDISILTGELFF.

The rearrangement links TRBV7-2 to TRBJ1-5; D uncertain. This CDR3 region has 13 residues. The V gene lost 2 bases and the J gene lost 5 bases, with 7 bases spanning the gap. From germline, CDR1 is SGHTA and CDR2 FQGNSA. The CDR3 is CASSLNRDQPQHF. The CDR3 coding sequence is TGTGCCAGCAGCTTAAATAGAGATCAGCCCCAGCATTTT.

This sequence joins TRBV20-1 and TRBJ2-1; D is perhaps TRBD1 (6 bases). V dropped 2 bases and J dropped 4 bases, with 12 bases sitting between them. The CDR3 covers 14 residues. The germline V gene encodes CDR1 DFQATT and CDR2 SNEGSKA (reference sequence). Here the CDR3 DNA reads TGCAGTGCTAGAAAAGGGACAAGTTACAATGAGCAGTTCTTC. Translation gives CSARKGTSYNEQFF.

The chain couples TRBV20-1 to TRBJ2-3; the D gene could be TRBD1 or TRBD2 (6 bases each). V was trimmed by 2 bases and J by 6 bases, leaving 18 bases between them. CDR3 length: 15 residues. Germline CDR1 is DFQATT and CDR2 is SNEGSKA (reference sequence). In DNA form, the CDR3 reads TGCAGTGCTAGACTTTCGATGGGGGGCGGGGATACGCAGTATTTT. This encodes CSARLSMGGGDTQYF.

This clonotype was seen more than once but under ten times. The chain links TRBV20-1 to TRBJ1-2; D gene ambiguous. Germline V lookup: CDR1 DFQATT, CDR2 SNEGSKA (reference sequence). Trimming left V 7 bases short and J 4 bases short, with 13 bases between. The CDR3 loop spans 12 amino acids. Here the CDR3 DNA reads TGCAGTGGAACTGGACGCCGCTATGGCTACACCTTC. This translates into CSGTGRRYGYTF.

V gene TRBV7-9 combines with J gene TRBJ1-2; D is ambiguous. Germline CDR1 is SEHNR and CDR2 is FQNEAQ (reference sequence). This CDR3 has 12 amino acids. V was clipped by 5 bases and J by 3 bases, with 7 bases between them. CDR3 residues: CASSRSDYGYTF. CDR3 in DNA: TGTGCCAGCAGCCGCTCCGACTATGGCTACACCTTC.

Many counts were recorded for this clonotype. This chain links TRBV7-9 with TRBJ1-2; D remains ambiguous. This CDR3 is built from 13 residues. The V gene lost 0 bases and the J gene lost 7 bases, with 9 bases spanning the gap. Germline lookup yields CDR1 SEHNR and CDR2 FQNEAQ (reference sequence). The CDR3 loop reads CASSLAQASGYTF. The CDR3 DNA is TGTGCCAGCAGCTTAGCGCAGGCGTCTGGCTACACCTTC.

This clonotype was detected a few times. The chain has TRBV11-2 and TRBJ2-1, with 10 bases aligning to TRBD2. Germline CDR1 and CDR2: SGHAT and FQNNGV. The V and J ends lost 5 bases and 0 bases, in that order; junction bases with no gene match: 7. This CDR3 spans 17 amino acids. The CDR3 loop reads CASSPRTSGYSYNEQFF. CDR3 DNA sequence: TGTGCCAGCAGCCCTCGGACTAGCGGATACTCCTACAATGAGCAGTTCTTC.

This clonotype was observed once. This sequence may be a read error, since a much larger clone differs from it by one base. This rearrangement joins TRBV5-1 to TRBJ2-1, with 8 bases fitting TRBD2. The CDR3 has 15 amino acids. Losses at the gene ends were 5 bases for V and 4 bases for J; bases not matched to a gene: 8. Germline values: CDR1 SGHRS, CDR2 YFSETQ. CDR3 coding DNA: TGCGCCAGCAGTGTTCAGCGGGAGTCGTACAATGAGCAGTTCTTC. The encoded protein is CASSVQRESYNEQFF.

This clonotype was detected many times. J is TRBJ2-1 and V is TRBV29-1; D possibly corresponds to TRBD2 (6 bases). CDR1 and CDR2 (germline): SQVTM, ANQGSEA. The CDR3 has 10 residues. Trimming took off 7 bases at V and 8 bases at J, with 9 bases between the two ends. CDR3 in amino acids: CSAGGDEQFF. In DNA form, the CDR3 reads TGCAGCGCTGGAGGGGATGAGCAGTTCTTC.

This clonotype showed up many times. This rearrangement joins TRBV19 to TRBJ1-1; 7 bases fit TRBD1. Germline V gives CDR1 LNHDA, CDR2 SQIVND (reference sequence). The trim removed 3 bases at V and 0 bases at J, leaving 7 bases unmatched. This CDR3 comprises 16 residues. CDR3 nucleotides: TGTGCCAGTAGTATCCGGGCGACAGGGATGAACACTGAAGCTTTCTTT. It encodes CASSIRATGMNTEAFF.

J is TRBJ2-7 and V is TRBV20-1; weak D call: TRBD1 (5 bases). Germline CDR1 reads DFQATT; CDR2 reads SNEGSKA (reference sequence). The CDR3 is 15 residues long. V dropped 1 base and J dropped 4 bases, with 17 bases sitting between them. The CDR3 DNA reads TGCAGTGCTAGAGTCCTGCGACAGAATCTTTACGAGCAGTACTTC. It yields the protein CSARVLRQNLYEQYF.

The V gene is TRBV20-1, the J gene TRBJ2-3, with TRBD1 matching over 7 bases. Trimming removed 4 bases from V and 1 base from J; junction bases left unmatched: 8. The V gene's germline CDR1 is DFQATT and CDR2 SNEGSKA (reference sequence). The CDR3 consists of 15 residues. The CDR3 protein is CSATRQGLGTDTQYF. CDR3 DNA: TGCAGTGCTACACGACAGGGCCTCGGCACAGATACGCAGTATTTT.

This clonotype was observed a handful of times. The V and J genes are TRBV5-1 and TRBJ2-3, with 8 bases fitting TRBD1. The CDR3 runs 15 residues. V was pared by 4 bases and J by 8 bases, with 12 bases of the junction left unmatched. The germline V gene encodes CDR1 SGHRS and CDR2 YFSETQ. The CDR3 spells CASSSRTGTDRTQYF. CDR3 bases: TGCGCCAGCAGCAGCAGGACAGGGACCGATCGTACGCAGTATTTT.

This clonotype has a count of ten or more. The chain is built from TRBV10-3 and TRBJ1-5; 10 bases align to TRBD1. V lost 6 bases and J lost 2; bases outside the gene matches: 4. This CDR3 is built from 15 residues. Germline lookup yields CDR1 ENHRY and CDR2 SYGVKD. CDR3 sequence reads: CAIRSGTGGNQPQHF. CDR3 DNA: TGTGCCATCAGATCCGGGACAGGGGGCAATCAGCCCCAGCATTTT.

This clonotype came up many times. This chain uses TRBV7-2 with TRBJ1-5; D is ambiguous. The germline V gene has CDR1 SGHTA and CDR2 FQGNSA. The CDR3 runs 14 residues. V was cut by 5 bases and J by 6 bases, with 14 bases left in between. The DNA for the CDR3 is TGTGCCAGCAGCCTAACAATAGGCGTTCAGCCCCAGCATTTT. It is translated as CASSLTIGVQPQHF.